These 19 T cell receptor beta chains were sequenced from one sample in a study of blood T cell repertoires in COVID-19. Only in-frame clones appear in the TCRdb table, and some are missing; sequencing was by immunoSEQ multiplex PCR. The sample lists 20,000 to 30,000 clones; 88% were seen once. Sample: peripheral blood. The receptor source for this set is a man aged 65 to 79 in a cohort sampled during active COVID-19.

The genes are TRBV7-2 and TRBJ2-5; 7 bases are shared with TRBD2. The V gene's germline CDR1 is SGHTA and CDR2 FQGNSA. CDR3 length: 14 amino acids. V lost 0 bases, J lost 5 bases, and 3 bases stayed unmatched. For the CDR3, the DNA is TGTGCCAGCAGCTTAGCGGGAGGGTTGGAGACCCAGTACTTC. It codes for CASSLAGGLETQYF.

V is TRBV19 and J is TRBJ1-2; 10 bases line up with TRBD1. The CDR3 loop spans 15 amino acids. In germline, CDR1 is LNHDA, CDR2 SQIVND (reference sequence). The ends lost 4 bases at V and 3 bases at J; junction bases unmatched: 5. The CDR3 DNA reads TGTGCCAGTAGTAACCGGGACAGGGGTGACTATGGCTACACCTTC. This sequence encodes CASSNRDRGDYGYTF.

The rearrangement joins TRBV3-1 (or the pseudogene TRBV3-2) to TRBJ1-4; no reliable D call. The CDR3 spans 14 residues. Germline loops: CDR1 LGHDT, CDR2 YNNKEL (reference sequence). Trimming left V 5 bases short and J 7 bases short, with 14 bases between. CDR3 sequence: CASSNREGFEKLFF. CDR3 bases: TGTGCCAGCAGCAACCGCGAGGGATTTGAAAAACTGTTTTTT.

This clone appeared a single time. The chain uses TRBV25-1 and TRBJ2-1; a weak D match, TRBD1 (5 bases). Germline-derived CDR1 and CDR2 are MGHDK and SYGVNS. V lost 3 bases and J 16 bases, leaving 16 bases between the germline ends. This CDR3 has 12 amino acids. CDR3 residues: CASSDGAGPGFF. For the CDR3, the DNA is TGTGCCAGCAGTGATGGGGCAGGGCCTGGCTTCTTC. The entire variable domain, with the rest obtained from reference TRBV25-1 and TRBJ2-1, is as follows: EADIYQTPRYLVIGTGKKITLECSQTMGHDKMYWYQQDPGMELHLIHYSYGVNSTEKGDLSSESTVSRIRTEHFPLTLESARPSHTSQYLCASSDGAGPGFFGPGTRLTVL.

Only one count was recorded for this clone. The V call is TRBV6-5, the J call TRBJ1-2; maybe TRBD1 (5 bases). The CDR3 has 14 residues. Per the germline V gene, CDR1 is MNHEY and CDR2 is SVGAGI. The V end was cut by 7 bases, the J end by 2 bases, with 14 bases between. This chain's CDR3 is CASKQRDRNYGYTF. In DNA, the CDR3 is TGTGCCAGCAAACAAAGAGACAGAAACTATGGCTACACCTTC.

The gene calls are TRBV5-1 and TRBJ2-3; 7 bases agree with TRBD2. J was trimmed by 3 bases and V by 2 bases; bases with no gene match: 3. The CDR3 loop spans 14 amino acids. Per the germline V gene, CDR1 is SGHRS and CDR2 is YFSETQ. CDR3 protein: CASSLGRETDTQYF. CDR3 coding DNA: TGCGCCAGCAGCTTAGGGAGGGAGACAGATACGCAGTATTTT.

The chain recombines TRBV20-1 with TRBJ1-1; no definite D call. Trimming shortened V by 3 bases and J by 8 bases, and 16 bases separated the two germline ends. The CDR3 is 13 amino acids. Germline V lookup: CDR1 DFQATT, CDR2 SNEGSKA (reference sequence). This CDR3 reads CSASSGMAAEAFF. CDR3 nucleotide sequence: TGCAGTGCTAGTTCGGGGATGGCTGCAGAAGCTTTCTTT.

This clone was observed a single time. The chain recombines TRBV3-1 (or the pseudogene TRBV3-2) with TRBJ1-1; TRBD1 might be the D (5 bases). Germline V lookup: CDR1 LGHDT, CDR2 YNNKEL (reference sequence). The germline V and J ends were trimmed by 1 base and 5 bases, with 8 bases remaining between them. The CDR3 consists of 13 residues. The chain's CDR3 is CASSQVRQTEAFF. CDR3 nucleotides: TGTGCCAGCAGCCAAGTCCGACAGACTGAAGCTTTCTTT.

The rearrangement links TRBV3-1 (or the pseudogene TRBV3-2) to TRBJ1-1, with 8 bases lining up with TRBD1. The CDR3 has 14 amino acids. The junction had 4 bases not matched to a gene; V was cut back by 1 base and J by 6 bases. The germline CDR1 and CDR2 sequences are LGHDT and YNNKEL (reference sequence). This CDR3 reads CASSQVATGAEAFF. The CDR3, as DNA: TGTGCCAGCAGCCAAGTAGCGACAGGGGCTGAAGCTTTCTTT.

The V call is TRBV4-1, the J call TRBJ2-2; perhaps TRBD2 as D (6 bases). Trimming took 0 bases from V and 5 from J, leaving 16 bases between them. Germline assignment: CDR1 MGHRA and CDR2 YSYEKL. This CDR3 is built from 17 residues. Here the CDR3 DNA reads TGCGCCAGCAGCCAAGATCGGGGGACCACAAGAACCGGGGAGCTGTTTTTT. It is translated as CASSQDRGTTRTGELFF.

The V and J genes are TRBV29-1 and TRBJ2-1, with 10 bases lining up with TRBD1. The CDR3 extends over 17 amino acids. V trimming: 4 bases; J trimming: 4 bases; junction bases outside the gene matches: 13. The germline V gene has CDR1 SQVTM and CDR2 ANQGSEA. The CDR3 spells CSVGGTGVGLGYNEQFF. In DNA form, the CDR3 reads TGCAGCGTTGGGGGGACAGGGGTCGGACTGGGGTACAATGAGCAGTTCTTC.

This clone rates as medium-sized. The J gene is TRBJ2-7, the V gene TRBV28, with TRBD2 identical over 7 bases. Germline V gives CDR1 MDHEN, CDR2 SYDVKM. J was trimmed by 3 bases and V by 1 base; bases with no gene match: 6. CDR3 length: 15 amino acids. CDR3 DNA: TGTGCCAGCAGTTTATTGGGGGGGGATCTCTACGAGCAGTACTTC. Its translation: CASSLLGGDLYEQYF.

This clone was picked up one time. The chain employs TRBV28 and TRBJ1-1; 7 positions match TRBD1. Looked up from germline, CDR1 is MDHEN and CDR2 is SYDVKM. The trim removed 4 bases at V and 1 base at J, leaving 3 bases unmatched. The CDR3 sequence is 14 residues long. The CDR3 region is CASSSDRKNTEAFF. DNA of the CDR3: TGTGCCAGCAGTTCGGACAGGAAGAACACTGAAGCTTTCTTT.

The chain couples TRBV29-1 to TRBJ2-5; 7 bases are shared with TRBD2. The junction had 2 bases not matched to a gene; V was cut back by 4 bases and J by 3 bases. This CDR3 comprises 12 residues. Per the germline V gene, CDR1 is SQVTM and CDR2 is ANQGSEA. The CDR3: CSVVGREETQYF. In DNA form, the CDR3 reads TGCAGCGTTGTAGGGAGGGAAGAGACCCAGTACTTC.

The V gene is TRBV6-6, the J gene TRBJ2-2; 8 nucleotides align to TRBD2. Germline CDR1 reads MNHNY; CDR2 reads SVGAGI (reference sequence). J gave up 0 bases and V 2 bases, and 2 bases lay outside the gene matches. CDR3 length: 16 residues. CDR3 bases: TGTGCCAGCAGTTACAGACTAGCGACGAACACCGGGGAGCTGTTTTTT. Translating gives CASSYRLATNTGELFF.

CDR3 residues: CASSPGTGDYEQYF. The DNA of the CDR3 is TGTGCCAGCTCACCAGGGACAGGGGACTACGAGCAGTACTTC. The gene calls are TRBV18 and TRBJ2-7, with 10 bases identical to TRBD1. The germline CDR1 and CDR2 sequences are KGHSH and LQKENI. V was clipped by 2 bases and J by 3 bases; unmatched bases: 1. The CDR3 runs 14 residues.

The table lists this clone with a count of one. The chain combines TRBV7-2 with TRBJ2-7, with D possibly matching TRBD1 (6 bases). Germline assignment: CDR1 SGHTA and CDR2 FQGNSA. The V end lost 1 base, the J end lost 2 bases, and 9 bases lay between the germline ends. The CDR3 covers 14 residues. The CDR3 region is CASSLGTDTYEQYF. In nucleotides, the CDR3 is TGTGCCAGCAGCTTAGGGACAGATACCTACGAGCAGTACTTC.

The chain combines TRBV29-1 with TRBJ2-3; TRBD2 agrees at 7 bases. The CDR3 contains 16 residues. V was clipped by 7 bases and J by 4 bases; unmatched bases: 17. Germline V gene sequence: CDR1 SQVTM, CDR2 ANQGSEA. CDR3 sequence (DNA): TGCAGCGCCCGAGGGTGGGAGGGCCGAGGGGCAGATACGCAGTATTTT. The encoded protein is CSARGWEGRGADTQYF.

The V and J genes are TRBV7-8 and TRBJ2-2; D might be TRBD2 (6 bases). In germline, CDR1 is SGHVS, CDR2 FQNEAQ. The CDR3 spans 15 residues. V was clipped by 5 bases and J by 7 bases, with 17 bases between them. The CDR3 spells CASSPDRGTVGELFF. CDR3 bases: TGTGCCAGCAGCCCTGACCGCGGGACGGTCGGGGAGCTGTTTTTT.